Listed here are 24 T cell receptor beta chains from one sample, sequenced in a study of tumor-infiltrating lymphocytes in primary liver carcinoma. The input was 450 to 500 ng total RNA; TCR beta cDNA was made from it with a constant-region primer. Slightly modified ARM-PCR served as the procedure for the TCR beta libraries. These libraries came from three rounds of nested multiplex PCR. Each of the first two PCR rounds ran about 9 cycles with TRBV1-TRBV30 forward and C-beta reverse primers. TCRdb reprocessed the multiplex PCR reads via MiXCR and lists one record per CDR3 protein. Of about 310,000 distinct CDR3 sequences in the sample, about three fifths are singletons; the top ten hold about 15%. The source of the blood RNA was unsorted whole blood, and germline DNA was extracted as well. The sequenced sample was peripheral blood. The receptors stem from a woman in her twenties or thirties with primary liver carcinoma and hepatitis B virus infection.

The chain couples TRBV24-1 to TRBJ1-2; maybe TRBD1 (6 bases). The CDR3 length is 17 residues. Deletions cut 4 bases from V and 4 bases from J, with 21 bases between. Germline lookup yields CDR1 KGHDR and CDR2 SFDVKD. CDR3 DNA sequence: TGTGCCACCAGTGACATGGGGCCGGGACAAGAAATCTATGGCTACACCTTC. Translating it yields CATSDMGPGQEIYGYTF.

The genes are TRBV11-1 and TRBJ2-1; a weak D match, TRBD2 (6 bases). CDR3 size: 19 residues. The V gene's germline CDR1 is SGHAT and CDR2 FQDESV (reference sequence). CDR3 sequence (DNA): TGTGACACCAGCTTACTAGAGGGAGGAACCGGTGGCTCCTACAATGAGCAGTTCTTC. Its translation is CDTSLLEGGTGGSYNEQFF.

The chain joins TRBV30 to TRBJ1-5; TRBD1 might be the D (5 bases). V gave up 0 bases and J gave up 4 bases, with 10 bases separating them. Germline V gene sequence: CDR1 GTSNPN, CDR2 SVGIG (reference sequence). This CDR3 is built from 14 residues. The CDR3 DNA is TGTGCCTGGAGTGTGGATTCAGGGAATCAGCCCCAGCATTTT. Translated, it gives CAWSVDSGNQPQHF.

The chain is built from TRBV7-9 and TRBJ2-1; D might be TRBD2 (5 bases). The germline V gene encodes CDR1 SEHNR and CDR2 FQNEAQ (reference sequence). V was trimmed by 5 bases and J by 1 base, leaving 9 bases between them. The CDR3 loop spans 14 amino acids. The CDR3 nucleotides read TGTGCCAGCAGCCCTAGCAGGTCCTACAATGAGCAGTTCTTC. This gives the protein CASSPSRSYNEQFF.

This clonotype has a count of ten or more. V and J are TRBV29-1 and TRBJ1-2; D gene ambiguous. Germline V gene data show CDR1 as SQVTM and CDR2 as ANQGSEA. The CDR3 is 12 amino acids. Trimming took 1 base from V and 7 from J, leaving 10 bases between them. The CDR3 region has the DNA TGCAGCGTTGAAGTAAGCGGGCTTGGCTACACCTTC. Translating it yields CSVEVSGLGYTF.

Concerning this clonotype: A read error may be the cause here, since a much bigger clone is one base away. The J gene is TRBJ2-5, the V gene TRBV5-5, with D possibly matching TRBD2 (6 bases). The CDR3 loop spans 14 amino acids. Looked up from germline, CDR1 is SGHKS and CDR2 is YYEKEE (reference sequence). The V end was cut by 0 bases, the J end by 3 bases, with 9 bases between. The CDR3 loop is CASSLGTTKETQYF. In DNA form, the CDR3 reads TGTGCCAGCAGCTTGGGGACTACCAAAGAGACCCAGTACTTC.

The gene calls are TRBV6-1 and TRBJ2-3; 7 positions match TRBD1. Germline CDR1 is MNHNS and CDR2 is SASEGT. Trimming removed 6 bases from V and 6 bases from J; junction bases left unmatched: 21. The length of the CDR3 is 18 residues. The CDR3 DNA reads as TGTGCCAGCAGAGGAGCGCCCCAAATGACAGGGAATAGGGATACGCAGTATTTT. Translation gives CASRGAPQMTGNRDTQYF.

This clonotype turned up a few times. The chain links TRBV6-5 to TRBJ2-7; TRBD1 matches at 8 bases. CDR1 is MNHEY, CDR2 SVGAGI, per germline. J gave up 3 bases and V 0 bases, and 4 bases lay outside the gene matches. The CDR3 is 15 amino acids. CDR3: CASSYSRTGLYEQYF. The CDR3 bases are TGTGCCAGCAGTTACTCGAGGACAGGGCTCTACGAGCAGTACTTC.

This clonotype has a handful of counts. Given a much more abundant clone one base away, this may be a read error. Since the CDR3 does not end with the conserved phenylalanine or tryptophan, this likely comes from a read error. The rearrangement uses TRBV11-1 and TRBJ1-1, with 7 positions matching TRBD1. The junction had 5 bases not matched to a gene; V was cut back by 5 bases and J by 2 bases. The CDR3 is 14 amino acids. The V gene's germline CDR1 is SGHAT and CDR2 FQDESV (reference sequence). Written as DNA, the CDR3 is TGTGCCAGCAGCCTCGGGACAGACAACACTGAAGCTTTCCTT. Encoded protein: CASSLGTDNTEAFL.

In this sample, this clonotype turned up once. One end of the junction is discordant with germline, which a read error may explain. The chain combines TRBV5-6 with TRBJ2-2, with a weak D call TRBD2 (5 bases). The CDR3 contains 15 residues. The germline V gene has CDR1 SGHDT and CDR2 YYEEEE. This CDR3 reads CANSSAPRVTGELFF. Written as DNA, the CDR3 is TGTGCCAACAGCTCGGCACCCAGAGTCACCGGGGAGCTATTTTTT.

Comment on this clonotype: The junction departs from germline at one end; a sequencing error may be responsible. The gene calls are TRBV10-3 and TRBJ2-1, with 8 bases lining up with TRBD1. This CDR3 spans 18 amino acids. Germline V gene sequence: CDR1 ENHRY, CDR2 SYGVKD. The CDR3 loop is CAISEPRRTGSDYDEQSF. In DNA, the CDR3 is TGTGCCATCAGTGAGCCCCGTAGGACAGGGTCGGATTACGATGAGCAGTCCTTC.

This chain links TRBV5-6 with TRBJ1-5, with D possibly TRBD1 on 6 matching bases. From germline, CDR1 is SGHDT and CDR2 YYEEEE. Between the trimmed V and J ends, which lost 3 bases and 7 bases, there was a span of 14 bases. The CDR3 has 14 residues. CDR3 bases: TGTGCCAGCAGCTCAGGGGTGGTGGACCAGCCCCAGCATTTT. This encodes CASSSGVVDQPQHF.

The sample holds one count of this clonotype. Possible read error: a much larger clone is one base away. This chain joins TRBV4-1 and TRBJ1-5, with D possibly being TRBD1 (5 bases). This CDR3 has 17 amino acids. V shed 1 base and J shed 5 bases, with 18 bases lying between them. Germline V CDR1 and CDR2: MGHRA, YSYEKL. The CDR3 bases are TGCGCCAGCAGCCAAGGACGGCAGGAGGGGTATTATCAGCCCCAGCATTTT. Residues: CASSQGRQEGYYQPQHF.

As for this clonotype: A much larger clone differs by one base, so this may be a read error. The chain recombines TRBV6-5 with TRBJ1-1; D perhaps matches TRBD1 (5 bases). CDR1 and CDR2 (germline): MNHEY, SVGAGI. The CDR3 is 13 amino acids. The DNA for the CDR3 is TGTGGCAGCAGTTCCCCCCAGGGTTCTGAAGCTTTCTTT. Translating gives CGSSSPQGSEAFF.

The DNA of the CDR3 is TGTGCCAGCAGTTACTCGGGCCAGTATAAAGCTTTCTTT. This codes for CASSYSGQYKAFF. This chain joins TRBV6-2 or TRBV6-3 and TRBJ1-1, with no clear D. Trimming shortened V by 0 bases and J by 9 bases, and 11 bases separated the two germline ends. CDR3 length equals 13 residues. From germline, CDR1 is MNHEY and CDR2 SVGEGT.

This clonotype was picked up a small number of times. J is TRBJ2-1 and V is TRBV14, with D hard to call. Germline V gives CDR1 SGHDN, CDR2 FVKESK. The CDR3 totals 17 residues. Trimming took off 1 base at V and 0 bases at J, with 13 bases between the two ends. Here the CDR3 reads CASSQVVRSNSYNEQFF. The DNA for the CDR3 is TGTGCCAGCAGCCAAGTAGTCAGGTCTAACTCCTACAATGAGCAGTTCTTC.

With regard to this clonotype: The CDR3 does not end in the conserved phenylalanine or tryptophan, so this is likely a read error. J is TRBJ2-2 and V is TRBV12-3 or TRBV12-4; 11 bases map to TRBD2. V gave up 6 bases and J gave up 3 bases; unmatched junction bases: 6. This CDR3 spans 16 amino acids. The CDR3 sequence is CASRSLAGGDTGELFL. In DNA form, the CDR3 reads TGTGCCAGCAGATCGCTAGCGGGAGGAGACACCGGGGAGCTGTTTCTT.

The V gene is TRBV11-2, the J gene TRBJ2-3; weak D call: TRBD2 (6 bases). This CDR3 contains 14 residues. Germline CDR1 SGHAT, CDR2 FQNNGV. Between the trimmed V and J ends, which lost 11 bases and 10 bases, there was a span of 25 bases. CDR3 sequence: CACNLNSGRDAQYF. The CDR3 DNA is TGTGCCTGCAACTTAAATTCCGGGCGGGATGCGCAGTATTTT.

V is TRBV6-5 and J is TRBJ1-1; possible D gene TRBD1, 6 bases. V lost 10 bases, J lost 0 bases, and 18 bases lay in between. The CDR3 is 15 amino acids. Looked up from germline, CDR1 is MNHEY and CDR2 is SVGAGI. The CDR3 is CATRRQVGLNTEAFF. The CDR3 DNA reads TGTGCCACCCGCCGACAGGTCGGACTGAACACTGAAGCTTTCTTT.

This chain connects TRBV20-1 to TRBJ2-3; 7 nucleotides agree with TRBD2. CDR1 and CDR2 (germline): DFQATT, SNEGSKA (reference sequence). Trimming at V came to 6 bases and at J to 1 base, leaving 10 bases not matched to a gene. The CDR3 is 15 amino acids. CDR3 sequence reads: CSAAREDIRTDTQYF. Written as DNA, the CDR3 is TGCAGTGCCGCTCGGGAGGATATCCGCACAGATACGCAGTATTTT.

This chain joins TRBV28 and TRBJ2-1, with 15 nucleotides matching TRBD2. There are 17 residues in the CDR3. CDR1 is MDHEN, CDR2 SYDVKM, per germline. The trim removed 4 bases at V and 5 bases at J, leaving 6 bases unmatched. In DNA, the CDR3 is TGTGCCAGCAGTTCCGCCGGGACTAGCGGGAGGAACAATGAGCAGTTCTTC. Protein sequence: CASSSAGTSGRNNEQFF.

To note about this clonotype: One junction end does not reproduce the germline sequence, and a read error may be involved. V and J are TRBV12-3 or TRBV12-4 and TRBJ2-2, with D perhaps matching TRBD1 (6 bases). CDR3 length: 15 residues. CDR3 bases: TGTGCAAGCCAGGGGTGGGACACGAACACCGGGGAGCTGTTTTTC. This codes for CASQGWDTNTGELFF.

The chain is built from TRBV6-1 and TRBJ2-6; 9 positions agree with TRBD1. The length of the CDR3 is 19 residues. Germline CDR1 MNHNS, CDR2 SASEGT. V lost 9 bases to trimming and J lost 0 bases; unmatched junction nucleotides: 15. The CDR3: CARLLWDRDYISGANVLTF. In DNA, the CDR3 is TGTGCCAGGCTGTTGTGGGACAGGGACTATATCTCTGGGGCCAACGTCCTGACTTTC.

This clonotype was counted ten times or more. The chain is built from TRBV6-1 and TRBJ1-1; no clear D gene. Trimming took 8 bases from V and 0 from J, leaving 13 bases between them. This CDR3 comprises 14 residues. Germline V lookup: CDR1 MNHNS, CDR2 SASEGT. CDR3 region: CASRKEAMNTEAFF. The CDR3, as DNA: TGTGCCAGCCGTAAAGAGGCGATGAACACTGAAGCTTTCTTT.